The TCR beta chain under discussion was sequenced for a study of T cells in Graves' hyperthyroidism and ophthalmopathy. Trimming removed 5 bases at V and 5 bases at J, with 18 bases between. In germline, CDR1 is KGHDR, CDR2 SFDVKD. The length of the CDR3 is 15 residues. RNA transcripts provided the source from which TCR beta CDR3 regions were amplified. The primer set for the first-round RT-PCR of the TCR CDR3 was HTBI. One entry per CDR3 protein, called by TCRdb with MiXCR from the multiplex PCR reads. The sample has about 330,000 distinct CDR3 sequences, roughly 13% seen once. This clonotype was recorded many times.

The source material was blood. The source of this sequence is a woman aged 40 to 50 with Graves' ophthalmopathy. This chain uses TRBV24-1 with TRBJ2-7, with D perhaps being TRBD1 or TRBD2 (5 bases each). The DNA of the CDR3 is TGTGCCACCAGTGCGGGACCCAATGAAATCCACGAGCAGTACTTC. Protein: CATSAGPNEIHEQYF.